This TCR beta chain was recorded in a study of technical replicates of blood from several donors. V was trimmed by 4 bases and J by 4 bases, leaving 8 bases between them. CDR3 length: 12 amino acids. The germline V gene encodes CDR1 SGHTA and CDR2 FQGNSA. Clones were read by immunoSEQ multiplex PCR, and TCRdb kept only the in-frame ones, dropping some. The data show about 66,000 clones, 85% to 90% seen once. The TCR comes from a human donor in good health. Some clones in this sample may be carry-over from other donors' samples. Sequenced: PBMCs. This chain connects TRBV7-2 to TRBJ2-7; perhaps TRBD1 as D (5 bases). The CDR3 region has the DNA TGTGCCAGCAGCTCAGGGTATTACGAGCAGTACTTC. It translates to CASSSGYYEQYF.